The sequence of this T cell receptor (beta chain) was determined in a study of brain T cells in children with intractable seizures. The method was immunoSEQ multiplex PCR; TCRdb's version includes in-frame clones alone and lacks a portion of them. The table includes about 340,000 clones, 85% to 95% detected once. Time point noted: blood from clinic visit 5 months post-surgery; TSC patient then seizure free. V shed 4 bases and J shed 1 base, with 11 bases lying between them. The germline V gene has CDR1 MGHRA and CDR2 YSYEKL. This CDR3 is 14 amino acids long. This clone was picked up one time. The chain links TRBV4-1 to TRBJ2-7; D is unclear. The sample consisted of peripheral blood, taken approximately 5 months after surgery. The TCR was taken from a boy under two years old with tuberous sclerosis and intractable seizures. The CDR3 here is CASSPSDPSYEQYF. CDR3 in DNA: TGCGCCAGCAGCCCATCCGACCCTTCCTACGAGCAGTACTTC.